The rows below give T cell receptor beta chains drawn from one sample of a study of cytomegalovirus exposure and HLA in healthy donors. The method was immunoSEQ multiplex PCR; TCRdb's version includes in-frame clones alone and lacks a portion of them. The sample carries over 150,000 clones, around 80% recorded once. The material sequenced was PBMCs. The receptor set was obtained from a man aged 18-30 years in good health and CMV-seronegative. Each CDR3 is given with its conserved first and last residue. The order of the fields is J gene, clone size, V gene, D gene, CDR3 DNA, CDR3 protein. D genes are given only for firm matches. The listing skips clone size in some rows; elsewhere it reads once, few, many or a size class.

TRBJ2-3	NA	TRBV4-1	TRBD2	TGCGCCAGCAGCCAAGAAGGGGGGACTAGCAAAGATACGCAGTATTTT	CASSQEGGTSKDTQYF
TRBJ2-7	NA	TRBV5-1	TRBD2	TGCGCCAGCAGCGCAGCGGGGCAGCCTTACGAGCAGTACTTC	CASSAAGQPYEQYF
TRBJ2-7	NA	TRBV5-1	NA	TGCGCCAGCAGCTTGGGATCAGGGCCAATTTACGAGCAGTACTTC	CASSLGSGPIYEQYF
TRBJ1-1	NA	TRBV7-8	NA	TGTGCCAGCAACCCGCTGGGCTACAGTATAGGGAACACTGAAGCTTTCTTT	CASNPLGYSIGNTEAFF
TRBJ1-1	NA	TRBV5-1	NA	TGCGCCAGCAGCTCCTGGGGCAGGGGCACTGAAGCTTTCTTT	CASSSWGRGTEAFF
TRBJ1-2	NA	TRBV5-8	TRBD1	TGTGCCAGCAGCTTGGGAACAGGGGGCGCACGAGGCTACACCTTC	CASSLGTGGARGYTF
TRBJ2-7	once	TRBV7-9	TRBD2	TGTGCCAGCTCATCCTATGGGGGGGGACGCTACGAGCAGTACTTC	CASSSYGGGRYEQYF
TRBJ1-2	NA	TRBV5-6	NA	TGTGCCAGCACCTTTAAAAGAAGATCAGGCTATGGCTACACCTTC	CASTFKRRSGYGYTF
TRBJ1-2	once	TRBV6-5	NA	TGTGCCAGCAGTCCAAGGACTCCCGGCTACACCTTC	CASSPRTPGYTF
TRBJ2-7	NA	TRBV7-9	TRBD1	TGTGCCAGCACAATAGGGGGCAGTTACGAGCAGTACTTC	CASTIGGSYEQYF
TRBJ1-4	few	TRBV28	NA	TGTGCCAGCAGGGGGGCGACTAATGAAAAACTGTTTTTT	CASRGATNEKLFF
TRBJ2-7	NA	TRBV11-2	NA	TGTGCCAGCAGCTTAGTTCAGGACTACGAGCAGTACTTC	CASSLVQDYEQYF
TRBJ2-2	NA	TRBV9	NA	TGTGCCAGCAGCGTAGGCGGGTCGAACACCGGGGAGCTGTTTTTT	CASSVGGSNTGELFF
TRBJ2-1	NA	TRBV7-3	NA	TGTGCCAGCAGCTTACGGCGTCAGGGGTCCTACAATGAGCAGTTCTTC	CASSLRRQGSYNEQFF
TRBJ2-7	NA	TRBV7-9	TRBD1	TGTGCCAGCAGCTTTTCAGGGGGAGCCTACGAGCAGTACTTC	CASSFSGGAYEQYF
TRBJ2-1	NA	TRBV11-3	TRBD2	TGTGCCAGCAGCACACGACTAGCGGGAACCGTCTACAATGAGCAGTTCTTC	CASSTRLAGTVYNEQFF
TRBJ1-6	NA	TRBV5-1	NA	TGCGCCAGCAGCCTGGGTTCCCAACGGAGTTCACCCCTCCACTTT	CASSLGSQRSSPLHF
TRBJ2-5	NA	TRBV28	NA	TGTGCCAGCAGCTCCTTGTTGGAGTCTGGTGTGCAAGAGACCCAGTACTTC	CASSSLLESGVQETQYF
TRBJ1-2	NA	TRBV6-1	TRBD1	TGTGCCAGCAGTGCGAGGGACAGGGGCAACTATGGCTACACCTTC	CASSARDRGNYGYTF
TRBJ2-7	NA	TRBV7-9	TRBD2	TGTGCCAGCAGCCCAGCCGGGACTAGGGACTACGAGCAGTACTTC	CASSPAGTRDYEQYF
TRBJ2-7	NA	TRBV30	NA	TGTGCCTGGAGTTCAATAGGGGCAACAGCCTACGAGCAGTACTTC	CAWSSIGATAYEQYF
TRBJ2-5	NA	TRBV7-2	TRBD2	TGTGCCAGCAGCTTACTAGCGGGAGGGCCCCGAGAGACCCAGTACTTC	CASSLLAGGPRETQYF
TRBJ1-3	NA	TRBV6-5	NA	TGTGCCAGCAGCGGACCCACGACAGTTGGAAACACCATATATTTT	CASSGPTTVGNTIYF
TRBJ2-2	NA	TRBV7-2	TRBD1	TGTGCCAGCAGCTTGTCGGGCGGGACAGGGGGGTACGGGGAGCTGTTTTTT	CASSLSGGTGGYGELFF
TRBJ2-1	NA	TRBV18	NA	TGTGCCAGCTCAGCCTTTACTAGAAACTCCTACAATGAGCAGTTCTTC	CASSAFTRNSYNEQFF
TRBJ1-1	NA	TRBV27	NA	TGTGCCAGCAGTTTAAGGAACCAGAACAGGGTATTCCCGACTGAAGCTTTCTTT	CASSLRNQNRVFPTEAFF
TRBJ2-5	NA	TRBV13	NA	TGTGCCAGCAGCTTAGGCCGGCGGGAGACCCAGTACTTC	CASSLGRRETQYF
TRBJ2-6	few	TRBV5-1	NA	TGCGCCAGCAGTCGAGCAGGTTCTGGGGCCAACGTCCTGACTTTC	CASSRAGSGANVLTF
TRBJ1-1	NA	TRBV7-9	NA	TGTGCCAGCAGCCCATCCCGGTCCGGAGGGGACACTGAAGCTTTCTTT	CASSPSRSGGDTEAFF
TRBJ2-1	NA	TRBV18	NA	TGTGCCAGCTCACCACCTGCAGGGGTGGGTGAGCAGTTCTTC	CASSPPAGVGEQFF
TRBJ2-7	NA	TRBV7-9	NA	TGTGCCAGCAGCTCCGGGGTTAGCTACGAGCAGTACTTC	CASSSGVSYEQYF
TRBJ1-5	NA	TRBV7-2	NA	TGTGCCAGCGCTGGACAGATCAATCAGCCCCAGCATTTT	CASAGQINQPQHF
TRBJ2-7	NA	TRBV7-6	TRBD2	TGTGCCAGCAGCTTAGAGACCGGGACTAGTGGCGAGCAGTACTTC	CASSLETGTSGEQYF
TRBJ1-5	few	TRBV28	TRBD1	TGTGCCAGCAGTTTAAGGACAGGCTTAAGTCAGCCCCAGCATTTT	CASSLRTGLSQPQHF
TRBJ2-3	NA	TRBV27	NA	TGTGCCAGCAGTTGGGCCGCCTCCACAGATACGCAGTATTTT	CASSWAASTDTQYF
TRBJ2-6	NA	TRBV6-5	NA	TGTGCCAGCACCCGCGACAAATCTGGGGCCAACGTCCTGACTTTC	CASTRDKSGANVLTF
TRBJ2-7	NA	TRBV7-2	TRBD2	TGTGCCAGCAGCTTAGGAGGGAGGGACGAGCAGTACTTC	CASSLGGRDEQYF
TRBJ2-1	once	TRBV11-2	NA	TGTGCCAGCAGCCCCCCACTCCTACCTACCTACAATGAGCAGTTCTTC	CASSPPLLPTYNEQFF
TRBJ2-7	NA	TRBV5-8	TRBD1	TGTGCCAGCAGCTTAGCCGGGACAGGGTCCTACGAGCAGTACTTC	CASSLAGTGSYEQYF
TRBJ2-5	NA	TRBV27	NA	TGTGCCAGCAGGTATTCAGAGACCCAGTACTTC	CASRYSETQYF
TRBJ1-5	few	TRBV4-1	TRBD1	TGCGCCAGCAGCCAAGGGTCCGGGACAGGGTGGCATCAGCCCCAGCATTTT	CASSQGSGTGWHQPQHF
TRBJ2-7	once	TRBV28	NA	TGTGCCTGCCTGTCGCATACGAACTACGAGCAGTACTTC	CACLSHTNYEQYF
TRBJ1-1	NA	TRBV7-9	NA	TGTGCCAGCAGCTTCGGGGGGAGAGATGAAGCTTTCTTT	CASSFGGRDEAFF
TRBJ1-2	few	TRBV19	NA	TGTGCCAGTAGTATAGAATTTCTCTATGGCTACACCTTC	CASSIEFLYGYTF
TRBJ2-2	NA	TRBV7-9	TRBD1	TGTTCCAGCAGCTATCGACAGGGTGAGAACACCGGGGAGCTGTTTTTT	CSSSYRQGENTGELFF
TRBJ2-5	NA	TRBV19	TRBD2	TGTGCCAGTAGTCGAGGACTAGCGGGGGCCCAAGAGACCCAGTACTTC	CASSRGLAGAQETQYF
TRBJ2-4	once	TRBV7-3	TRBD1	TGTGCCAGCAGCCCCGGGGGGGACAGGGGGGCCAAAAACATTCAGTACTTC	CASSPGGDRGAKNIQYF
TRBJ2-7	NA	TRBV29-1	TRBD1	TGCAGCGTTGCGGGACAGTTCTACGAGCAGTACTTC	CSVAGQFYEQYF
TRBJ2-7	NA	TRBV5-4	TRBD2	TGTGCCAGCAGCTTGGAACTAGCGGCCTACGAGCAGTACTTC	CASSLELAAYEQYF
TRBJ1-5	few	TRBV4-1	NA	TGCGCCAGCAGCCAAGTCCCGGGCGGGGGACAGCCCCAGCATTTT	CASSQVPGGGQPQHF
TRBJ2-1	NA	TRBV27	TRBD2	TGTGCCAGCAGTCACCAGCGGGGGTCCGTGAATGAGCAGTTCTTC	CASSHQRGSVNEQFF
TRBJ1-2	NA	TRBV21-1	NA	TGTGCCAGCAGCAAAGCGCTTTTAGACGCTTGGACAGGCTATGGCTACACCTTC	CASSKALLDAWTGYGYTF